Below are 24 T cell receptor beta chains sequenced from a single sample in a study of PD-L1 blockade in urothelial cancer. The repertoire was sequenced with immunoSEQ multiplex PCR; TCRdb's copy has only in-frame clones and lacks some. The data contain 25,000 to 30,000 clones, around nine tenths of them singletons. The sequenced sample was PBMCs, obtained around atezolizumab (anti-PD-L1) treatment. Every receptor here comes from a man in his forties or fifties with urothelial cancer.

The rearrangement links TRBV7-2 to TRBJ2-7, with 9 positions matching TRBD1. The length of the CDR3 is 16 residues. With 2 bases clipped from V and 1 base from J, the junction kept 6 bases outside the gene matches. The V gene's germline CDR1 is SGHTA and CDR2 FQGNSA. The CDR3 nucleotides are TGTGCCAGCAGCTTAACCGGGACAGGGAGGTCCTACGAGCAGTACTTC. It specifies CASSLTGTGRSYEQYF.

The chain carries TRBV7-9 and TRBJ1-4, with D perhaps matching TRBD1 (5 bases). The CDR3 consists of 17 residues. Trimming cost V 1 base and J 0 bases, with 12 bases left between them. Germline V gene data show CDR1 as SEHNR and CDR2 as FQNEAQ (reference sequence). As DNA, the CDR3 is TGTGCCAGCAGCTTAGAGATGTGGACATCAACTAATGAAAAACTGTTTTTT. Translation: CASSLEMWTSTNEKLFF.

The genes are TRBV30 and TRBJ2-3, with 12 bases aligning to TRBD2. The CDR3 has 15 residues. V lost 0 bases, J lost 6 bases, and 4 bases stayed unmatched. Per the germline V gene, CDR1 is GTSNPN and CDR2 is SVGIG (reference sequence). The CDR3 region has the DNA TGTGCCTGGAGTGTCGGGACTAGCGGGTCGGATACGCAGTATTTT. Amino acid sequence: CAWSVGTSGSDTQYF. The variable domain in full, with the rest retrieved from reference TRBV30 and TRBJ2-3, is SQTIHQWPATLVQPVGSPLSLECTVEGTSNPNLYWYRQAAGRGLQLLFYSVGIGQISSEVPQNLSASRPQDRQFILSSKKLLLSDSGFYLCAWSVGTSGSDTQYFGPGTRLTVL.

Only one count was recorded for this clone. The gene calls are TRBV12-5 and TRBJ1-1, with TRBD1 matching 10 bases. Germline-derived CDR1 and CDR2 are LGHNT and FRNRAP. Trimming at V came to 1 base and at J to 11 bases, leaving 4 bases not matched to a gene. The CDR3 contains 13 residues. Here the CDR3 DNA reads TGTGCTAGTGGTTTGGGGGACAGGGGCTCTGCTTTCTTT. It yields the protein CASGLGDRGSAFF.

The chain is built from TRBV11-3 and TRBJ2-2; maybe TRBD1 (6 bases). V was clipped by 1 base and J by 6 bases, with 12 bases between them. The germline V gene encodes CDR1 SGHNT and CDR2 YENEEA. CDR3 length: 15 amino acids. The CDR3 protein is CASSLGDNRPGELFF. The CDR3 DNA is TGTGCCAGCAGCTTAGGGGACAATAGACCCGGGGAGCTGTTTTTT.

V and J are TRBV5-6 and TRBJ2-1; a possible D gene is TRBD2 (5 bases). This CDR3 has 16 amino acids. The V end lost 1 base, the J end lost 4 bases, and 15 bases lay between the germline ends. CDR1 and CDR2 (germline): SGHDT, YYEEEE. The DNA for the CDR3 is TGTGCCAGCAGCTTGAGAGCTAGCTTGACTTACAATGAGCAGTTCTTC. It specifies CASSLRASLTYNEQFF. The variable domain in full, completed from reference TRBV5-6 and TRBJ2-1, reads DAGVTQSPTHLIKTRGQQVTLRCSPKSGHDTVSWYQQALGQGPQFIFQYYEEEERQRGNFPDRFSGHQFPNYSSELNVNALLLGDSALYLCASSLRASLTYNEQFFGPGTRLTVL.

This chain connects TRBV7-3 to TRBJ2-3; maybe TRBD2 (6 bases). Per germline, CDR1 SGHTA and CDR2 FQGTGA. V was trimmed by 5 bases and J by 2 bases, leaving 14 bases between them. The CDR3 totals 15 residues. The CDR3, as DNA: TGTGCCAGCAGCCAACGGGCGGGGAACACAGATACGCAGTATTTT. Its translation is CASSQRAGNTDTQYF.

The rearrangement uses TRBV27 and TRBJ1-4; D remains ambiguous. The CDR3 is made up of 12 amino acids. The germline V and J ends were trimmed by 6 bases and 8 bases, with 10 bases remaining between them. Germline lookup yields CDR1 MNHEY and CDR2 SMNVEV (reference sequence). CDR3 in DNA: TGTGCCAGCAGAGACTATAGGGAAAAACTGTTTTTT. Residues: CASRDYREKLFF.

V is TRBV6-6 and J is TRBJ2-7, with 7 bases fitting TRBD1. This CDR3 comprises 14 residues. V dropped 6 bases and J dropped 5; count of bases not matched to a gene: 10. CDR1 is MNHNY and CDR2 is SVGAGI in the germline V gene (reference sequence). The CDR3 nucleotides are TGTGCCAGCAGCCTCCCCGGGACAGCTGACGAGCAGTACTTC. Protein product: CASSLPGTADEQYF.

V usage is TRBV18 and J usage is TRBJ2-5; 7 nucleotides line up with TRBD2. The germline V gene encodes CDR1 KGHSH and CDR2 LQKENI. Losses at the gene ends were 3 bases for V and 5 bases for J; bases not matched to a gene: 12. The CDR3 is 16 amino acids. Here the CDR3 DNA reads TGTGCCAGCTCACCCTGGACCGTCGGGGGGAGTGAGACCCAGTACTTC. Protein: CASSPWTVGGSETQYF.

The chain uses TRBV4-3 and TRBJ2-3, with 8 bases lining up with TRBD1. Trimming at V came to 1 base and at J to 4 bases, leaving 4 bases not matched to a gene. The CDR3 is 15 residues long. Germline V gene data show CDR1 as LGHNA and CDR2 as YSLEER. The CDR3: CASSQADRDPDTQYF. In DNA, the CDR3 is TGCGCCAGCAGCCAAGCGGACAGGGACCCAGATACGCAGTATTTT.

This sequence joins TRBV25-1 and TRBJ1-2; 7 bases align to TRBD1. Trimming took 4 bases from V and 4 from J; bases not matched to a gene: 9. Per the germline V gene, CDR1 is MGHDK and CDR2 is SYGVNS. This CDR3 is 15 amino acids long. DNA of the CDR3: TGTGCCAGCAGTGCGGGACAGTCTCTTACCTATGGCTACACCTTC. This translates into CASSAGQSLTYGYTF.

In its sample, this clone was seen once. The chain joins TRBV6-6 to TRBJ2-1, with D maybe TRBD1 (5 bases). Germline assignment: CDR1 MNHNY and CDR2 SVGAGI (reference sequence). The V and J ends lost 6 bases and 2 bases respectively, with 11 bases between them. The CDR3 length is 14 residues. The CDR3 DNA reads TGTGCCAGCAGGCAGGGTGAGCCCTACAATGAGCAGTTCTTC. This encodes CASRQGEPYNEQFF.

The chain has TRBV29-1 and TRBJ2-4; no reliable D call. Trimming pared 4 bases from V and 0 bases from J, leaving 10 bases between. CDR1 is SQVTM and CDR2 is ANQGSEA in the germline V gene. The CDR3 is 14 amino acids. DNA for the CDR3: TGCAGCGTTGGAGGAAACCTAGCCAAAAACATTCAGTACTTC. It codes for CSVGGNLAKNIQYF.

This clone showed up just once. The rearrangement joins TRBV5-5 to TRBJ1-3; D gene unclear. Trimming pared 0 bases from V and 0 bases from J, leaving 4 bases between. Per the germline V gene, CDR1 is SGHKS and CDR2 is YYEKEE (reference sequence). The CDR3 runs 14 residues. This CDR3 is CASSLELSGNTIYF. CDR3 nucleotides: TGTGCCAGCAGCTTGGAGCTCTCTGGAAACACCATATATTTT.

The chain couples TRBV19 to TRBJ2-2, with D perhaps TRBD1 (6 bases). The V end lost 8 bases, the J end lost 0 bases, and 13 bases lay between the germline ends. Germline CDR1 and CDR2: LNHDA and SQIVND (reference sequence). The CDR3 is 15 amino acids. Here the CDR3 reads CASSPGTTNTGELFF. The CDR3 DNA sequence: TGTGCCAGTTCTCCCGGGACAACGAACACCGGGGAGCTGTTTTTT.

The chain couples TRBV4-1 to TRBJ2-2; TRBD2 is a possible D gene (5 bases). This CDR3 comprises 15 residues. V lost 0 bases and J 7 bases, leaving 12 bases between the germline ends. Germline loops: CDR1 MGHRA, CDR2 YSYEKL. The CDR3 region has the DNA TGCGCCAGCAGCCAAGATCGGGGTTGGGGCGGGGAGCTGTTTTTT. It translates to CASSQDRGWGGELFF.

The chain recombines TRBV6-5 with TRBJ2-7, with D uncertain. CDR3 size: 12 residues. Trimming removed 6 bases at V and 3 bases at J, with 9 bases between. Germline V gene sequence: CDR1 MNHEY, CDR2 SVGAGI. Written as DNA, the CDR3 is TGTGCCAGCAGACGAGACAACTACGAGCAGTACTTC. It codes for CASRRDNYEQYF.

This chain links TRBV6-6 with TRBJ2-7; TRBD1 matches at 8 bases. Per germline, CDR1 MNHNY and CDR2 SVGAGI (reference sequence). J gave up 6 bases and V 7 bases, and 17 bases lay outside the gene matches. The length of the CDR3 is 16 residues. CDR3 residues: CASTHPHADRGAEQYF. In DNA form, the CDR3 reads TGTGCCAGCACCCACCCCCACGCTGACAGGGGTGCCGAGCAGTACTTC.

J is TRBJ2-3 and V is TRBV10-1; D is unclear. CDR3 size: 14 residues. The V end was cut by 3 bases, the J end by 5 bases, with 12 bases between. CDR1 is WNHNN and CDR2 is SYGVQD in the germline V gene (reference sequence). CDR3 residues: CASSDRGSGDTQYF. In DNA, the CDR3 is TGCGCCAGCAGTGATCGAGGTAGTGGAGATACGCAGTATTTT.

The genes are TRBV11-2 and TRBJ2-4; 11 nucleotides align to TRBD2. V lost 3 bases, J lost 4 bases, and 5 bases stayed unmatched. CDR3 length: 16 residues. Germline values: CDR1 SGHAT, CDR2 FQNNGV. This CDR3 reads CASSFISGRGKNIQYF. The CDR3 DNA is TGTGCCAGCAGCTTCATTAGCGGGAGGGGTAAAAACATTCAGTACTTC. The variable domain in full, completed from reference TRBV11-2 and TRBJ2-4, reads EAGVAQSPRYKIIEKRQSVAFWCNPISGHATLYWYQQILGQGPKLLIQFQNNGVVDDSQLPKDRFSAERLKGVDSTLKIQPAKLEDSAVYLCASSFISGRGKNIQYFGAGTRLSVL.

Worth noting for this clone: The sample contains more than one DNA sequence encoding this CDR3. The chain links TRBV29-1 to TRBJ2-7; TRBD1 matches at 11 bases. The CDR3 extends over 12 amino acids. Trimming took 7 bases from V and 4 from J; bases not matched to a gene: 3. CDR1 and CDR2 from the germline V gene are SQVTM and ANQGSEA. For the CDR3, the DNA is TGCAGCGGGGGGACAGGGGGGTACGAGCAGTACTTC. Amino acids: CSGGTGGYEQYF.

This clone was observed once. The chain is built from TRBV4-3 and TRBJ2-1; maybe TRBD1 (6 bases). Germline CDR1 LGHNA, CDR2 YSLEER. This CDR3 contains 16 residues. V was pared by 3 bases and J by 2 bases, with 14 bases between. The CDR3, as DNA: TGCGCCAGCAGCCAGAAGTTATCAGGGGCCTACAATGAGCAGTTCTTC. Encoded protein: CASSQKLSGAYNEQFF.

The chain couples TRBV4-3 to TRBJ1-2; D not resolved. The length of the CDR3 is 15 residues. V lost 0 bases, J lost 4 bases, and 12 bases lay in between. CDR1 is LGHNA, CDR2 YSLEER, per germline. CDR3 loop: CASSQENLGSYGYTF. CDR3 in DNA: TGCGCCAGCAGCCAAGAAAACCTGGGGAGCTATGGCTACACCTTC.